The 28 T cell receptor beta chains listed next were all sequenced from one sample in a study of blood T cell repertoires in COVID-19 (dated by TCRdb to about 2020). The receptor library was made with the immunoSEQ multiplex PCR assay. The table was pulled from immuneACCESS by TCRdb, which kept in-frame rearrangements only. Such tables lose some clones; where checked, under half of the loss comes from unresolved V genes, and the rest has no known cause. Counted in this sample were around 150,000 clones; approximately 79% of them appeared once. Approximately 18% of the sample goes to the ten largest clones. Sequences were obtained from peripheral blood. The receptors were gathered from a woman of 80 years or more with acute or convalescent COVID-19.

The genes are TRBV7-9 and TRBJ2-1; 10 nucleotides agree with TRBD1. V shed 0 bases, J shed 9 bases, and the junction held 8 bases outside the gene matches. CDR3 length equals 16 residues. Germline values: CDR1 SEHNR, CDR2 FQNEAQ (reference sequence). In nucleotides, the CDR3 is TGTGCCAGCAGCTTAGCAGGACAGGGGGACGGTATTGAGCAGTTCTTC. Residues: CASSLAGQGDGIEQFF.

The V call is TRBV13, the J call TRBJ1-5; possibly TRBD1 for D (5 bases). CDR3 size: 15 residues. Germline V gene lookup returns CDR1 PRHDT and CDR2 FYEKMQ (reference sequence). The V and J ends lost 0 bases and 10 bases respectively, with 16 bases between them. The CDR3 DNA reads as TGTGCCAGCAGCTTAGGGTCTCTAGGGGCGAAACCCCAGCATTTT. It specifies CASSLGSLGAKPQHF.

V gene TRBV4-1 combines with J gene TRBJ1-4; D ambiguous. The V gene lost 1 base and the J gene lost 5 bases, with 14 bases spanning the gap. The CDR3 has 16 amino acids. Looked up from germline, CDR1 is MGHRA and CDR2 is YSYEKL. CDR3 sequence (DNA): TGCGCCAGCAGCCAAGGGGCCGACCCGCTAAATGAAAAACTGTTTTTT. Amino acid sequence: CASSQGADPLNEKLFF.

DNA of the CDR3: TGTGCCACCAGTGACCCTAGAGATACGCAGTATTTT. Protein product: CATSDPRDTQYF. The chain couples TRBV24-1 to TRBJ2-3; D gene ambiguous. Germline CDR1 is KGHDR and CDR2 is SFDVKD. CDR3 length: 12 amino acids. Trimming removed 4 bases from V and 5 bases from J, with 6 bases in between.

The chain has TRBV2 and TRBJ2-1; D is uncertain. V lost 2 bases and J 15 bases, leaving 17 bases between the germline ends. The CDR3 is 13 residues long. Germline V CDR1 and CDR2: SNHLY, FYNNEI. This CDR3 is CASSESRLRLPFF. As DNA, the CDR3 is TGTGCCAGCAGTGAATCTCGCCTTAGACTCCCGTTCTTC.

The CDR3 here is CASSLDRINTEAFF. CDR3 coding DNA: TGTGCCAGTAGTCTGGACAGAATCAACACTGAAGCTTTCTTT. V gene TRBV19 combines with J gene TRBJ1-1, with D perhaps TRBD1 (6 bases). CDR1 is LNHDA, CDR2 SQIVND, per germline (reference sequence). The CDR3 is made up of 14 amino acids. The V and J ends lost 5 bases and 2 bases respectively, with 12 bases between them.

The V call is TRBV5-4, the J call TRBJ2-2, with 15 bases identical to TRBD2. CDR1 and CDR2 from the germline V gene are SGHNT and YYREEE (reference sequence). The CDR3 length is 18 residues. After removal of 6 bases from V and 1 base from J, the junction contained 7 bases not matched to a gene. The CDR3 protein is CASKGGLAGGKNTGELFF. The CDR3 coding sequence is TGTGCCAGCAAGGGGGGACTAGCGGGAGGAAAGAACACCGGGGAGCTGTTTTTT.

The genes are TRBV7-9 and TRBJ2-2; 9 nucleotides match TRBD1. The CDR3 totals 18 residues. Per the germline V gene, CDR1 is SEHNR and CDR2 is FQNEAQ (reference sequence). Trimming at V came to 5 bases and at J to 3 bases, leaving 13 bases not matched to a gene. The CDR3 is CASSTTLDRGRDTGELFF. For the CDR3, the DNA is TGTGCCAGCAGCACTACATTGGACAGGGGAAGAGACACCGGGGAGCTGTTTTTT.

DNA of the CDR3: TGTGCCAGCGGAGGACACAATGAGCAGTTCTTC. Its translation is CASGGHNEQFF. The V and J genes are TRBV6-5 and TRBJ2-1; possible D gene TRBD2, 5 bases. Trimming left V 8 bases short and J 5 bases short, with 7 bases between. Germline CDR1 reads MNHEY; CDR2 reads SVGAGI. The CDR3 runs to 11 residues.

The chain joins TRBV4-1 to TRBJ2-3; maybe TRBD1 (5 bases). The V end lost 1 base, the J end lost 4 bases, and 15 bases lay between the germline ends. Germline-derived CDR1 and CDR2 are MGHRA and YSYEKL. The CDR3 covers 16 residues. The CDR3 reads CASSQGFGRAPDTQYF. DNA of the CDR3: TGCGCCAGCAGCCAAGGTTTTGGCAGGGCGCCAGATACGCAGTATTTT.

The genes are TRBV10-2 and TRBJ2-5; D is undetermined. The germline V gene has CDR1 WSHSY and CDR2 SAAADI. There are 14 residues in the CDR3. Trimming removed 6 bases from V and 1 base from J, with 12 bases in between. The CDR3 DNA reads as TGCGCCAGCAGGGGCGTTGGCCTCCAAGAGACCCAGTACTTC. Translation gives CASRGVGLQETQYF.

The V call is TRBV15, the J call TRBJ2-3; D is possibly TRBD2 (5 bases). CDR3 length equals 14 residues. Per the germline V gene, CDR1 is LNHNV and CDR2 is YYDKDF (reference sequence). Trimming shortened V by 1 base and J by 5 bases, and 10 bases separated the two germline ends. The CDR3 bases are TGTGCCACCAGCAGAGTACTAGTTGGAGATACGCAGTATTTT. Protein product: CATSRVLVGDTQYF.

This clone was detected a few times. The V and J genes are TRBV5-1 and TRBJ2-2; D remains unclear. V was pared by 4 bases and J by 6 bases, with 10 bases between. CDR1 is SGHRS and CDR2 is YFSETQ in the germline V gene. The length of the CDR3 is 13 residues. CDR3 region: CASSPTVAGELFF. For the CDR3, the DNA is TGCGCCAGCAGCCCCACGGTTGCCGGGGAGCTGTTTTTT. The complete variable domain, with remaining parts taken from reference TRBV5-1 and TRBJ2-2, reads KAGVTQTPRYLIKTRGQQVTLSCSPISGHRSVSWYQQTPGQGLQFLFEYFSETQRNKGNFPGRFSGRQFSNSRSEMNVSTLELGDSALYLCASSPTVAGELFFGEGSRLTVL.

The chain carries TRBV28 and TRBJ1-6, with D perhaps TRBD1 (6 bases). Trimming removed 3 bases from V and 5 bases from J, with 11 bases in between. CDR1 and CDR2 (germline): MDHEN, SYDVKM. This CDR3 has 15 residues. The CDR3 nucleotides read TGTGCCAGCAGTTTTGGGGGCTTGGATAATTCACCCCTCCACTTT. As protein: CASSFGGLDNSPLHF.

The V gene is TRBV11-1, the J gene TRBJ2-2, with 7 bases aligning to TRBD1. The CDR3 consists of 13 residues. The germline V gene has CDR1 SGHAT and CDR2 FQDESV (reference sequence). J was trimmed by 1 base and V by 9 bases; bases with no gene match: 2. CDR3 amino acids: CASRQGNTGELFF. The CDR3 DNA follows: TGTGCCAGTCGACAGGGGAACACCGGGGAGCTGTTTTTT.

The CDR3 DNA sequence: TGCGCCAGCAGCCACGGACAGGGTGGAACTGAAGCTTTCTTT. Protein product: CASSHGQGGTEAFF. The chain is built from TRBV5-1 and TRBJ1-1, with 8 bases identical to TRBD1. The CDR3 covers 14 residues. In germline, CDR1 is SGHRS, CDR2 YFSETQ. V gave up 4 bases and J gave up 5 bases; unmatched junction bases: 7.

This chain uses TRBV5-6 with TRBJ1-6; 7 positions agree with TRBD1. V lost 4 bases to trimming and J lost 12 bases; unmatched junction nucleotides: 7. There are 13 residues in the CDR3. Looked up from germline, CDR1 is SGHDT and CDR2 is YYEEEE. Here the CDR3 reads CASSRGTVRPLHF. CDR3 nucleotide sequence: TGTGCCAGCAGCAGGGGGACAGTTCGACCCCTCCACTTT.

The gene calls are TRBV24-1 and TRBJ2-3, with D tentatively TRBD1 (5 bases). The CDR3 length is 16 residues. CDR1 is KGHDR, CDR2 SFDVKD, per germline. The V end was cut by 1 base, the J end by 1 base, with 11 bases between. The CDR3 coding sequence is TGTGCCACCAGTGATTTCTCCAGGGAAGGCACAGATACGCAGTATTTT. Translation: CATSDFSREGTDTQYF.

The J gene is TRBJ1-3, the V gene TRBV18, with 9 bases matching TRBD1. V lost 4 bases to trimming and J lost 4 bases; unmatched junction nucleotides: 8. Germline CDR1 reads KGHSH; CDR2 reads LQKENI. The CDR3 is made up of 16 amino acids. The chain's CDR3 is CASSQRTGAGGNTIYF. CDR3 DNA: TGTGCCAGCTCACAAAGGACAGGGGCTGGAGGAAACACCATATATTTT.

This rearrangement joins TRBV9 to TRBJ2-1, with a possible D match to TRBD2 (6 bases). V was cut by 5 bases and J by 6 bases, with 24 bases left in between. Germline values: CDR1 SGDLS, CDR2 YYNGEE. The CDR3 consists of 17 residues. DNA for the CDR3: TGTGCCAGCAGGAAGGGGTCTAGCGAATCCTTAGGCAATGAGCAGTTCTTC. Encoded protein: CASRKGSSESLGNEQFF.

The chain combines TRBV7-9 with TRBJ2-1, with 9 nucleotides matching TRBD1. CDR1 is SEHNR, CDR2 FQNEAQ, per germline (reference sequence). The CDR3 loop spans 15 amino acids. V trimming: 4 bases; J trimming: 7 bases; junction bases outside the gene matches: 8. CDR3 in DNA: TGTGCCAGCAGCTCCTTTGGACAGGGGTGGAATGAGCAGTTCTTC. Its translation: CASSSFGQGWNEQFF. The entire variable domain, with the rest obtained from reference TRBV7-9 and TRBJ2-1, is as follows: DTGVSQNPRHKITKRGQNVTFRCDPISEHNRLYWYRQTLGQGPEFLTYFQNEAQLEKSRLLSDRFSAERPKGSFSTLEIQRTEQGDSAMYLCASSSFGQGWNEQFFGPGTRLTVL.

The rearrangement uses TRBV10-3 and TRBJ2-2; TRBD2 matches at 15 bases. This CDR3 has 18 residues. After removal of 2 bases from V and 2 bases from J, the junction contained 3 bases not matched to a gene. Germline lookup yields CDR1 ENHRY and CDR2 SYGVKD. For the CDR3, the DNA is TGTGCCATCAGTGAGCCGGGACTAGCGGGAGGTAACACCGGGGAGCTGTTTTTT. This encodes CAISEPGLAGGNTGELFF.

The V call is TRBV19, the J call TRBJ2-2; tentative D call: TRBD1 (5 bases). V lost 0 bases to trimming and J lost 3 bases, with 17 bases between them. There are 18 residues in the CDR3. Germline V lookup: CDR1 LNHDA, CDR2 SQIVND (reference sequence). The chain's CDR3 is CASSIDPFGDRHTGELFF. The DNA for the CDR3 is TGTGCCAGTAGTATAGATCCTTTTGGTGACAGACACACCGGGGAGCTGTTTTTT. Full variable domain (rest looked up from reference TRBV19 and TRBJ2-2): DGGITQSPKYLFRKEGQNVTLSCEQNLNHDAMYWYRQDPGQGLRLIYYSQIVNDFQKGDIAEGYSVSREKKESFPLTVTSAQKNPTAFYLCASSIDPFGDRHTGELFFGEGSRLTVL.

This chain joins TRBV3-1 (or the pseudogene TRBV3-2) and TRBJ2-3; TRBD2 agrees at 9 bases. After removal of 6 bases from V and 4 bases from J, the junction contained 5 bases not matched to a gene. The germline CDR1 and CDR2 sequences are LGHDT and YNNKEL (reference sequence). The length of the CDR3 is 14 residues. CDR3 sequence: CASRGSGRADTQYF. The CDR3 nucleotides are TGTGCCAGCAGGGGTAGCGGGAGAGCAGATACGCAGTATTTT.

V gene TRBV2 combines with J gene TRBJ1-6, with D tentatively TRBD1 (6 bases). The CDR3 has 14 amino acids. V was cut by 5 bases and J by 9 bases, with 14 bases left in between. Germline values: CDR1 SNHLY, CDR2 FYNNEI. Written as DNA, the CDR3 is TGTGCCAGCAGTTTAACAGGGAGTGGTTCACCCCTCCACTTT. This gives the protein CASSLTGSGSPLHF.

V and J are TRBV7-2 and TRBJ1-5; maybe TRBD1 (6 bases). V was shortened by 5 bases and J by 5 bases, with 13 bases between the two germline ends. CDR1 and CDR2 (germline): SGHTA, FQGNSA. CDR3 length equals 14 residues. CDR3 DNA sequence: TGTGCCAGCAGCGGGGGCATGAGGCATCAGCCCCAGCATTTT. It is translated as CASSGGMRHQPQHF. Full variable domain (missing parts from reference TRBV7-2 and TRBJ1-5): GAGVSQSPSNKVTEKGKDVELRCDPISGHTALYWYRQSLGQGLEFLIYFQGNSAPDKSGLPSDRFSAERTGGSVSTLTIQRTQQEDSAVYLCASSGGMRHQPQHFGDGTRLSIL.

DNA of the CDR3: TGTGCCAGCAGAGAAACTAGCGGAGTATACAATGAGCAGTTCTTC. Amino acid sequence: CASRETSGVYNEQFF. This chain links TRBV6-6 with TRBJ2-1, with TRBD2 matching 8 bases. The CDR3 totals 15 residues. The germline V gene encodes CDR1 MNHNY and CDR2 SVGAGI (reference sequence). V shed 6 bases and J 4 bases; nucleotides not matched to a gene: 8.

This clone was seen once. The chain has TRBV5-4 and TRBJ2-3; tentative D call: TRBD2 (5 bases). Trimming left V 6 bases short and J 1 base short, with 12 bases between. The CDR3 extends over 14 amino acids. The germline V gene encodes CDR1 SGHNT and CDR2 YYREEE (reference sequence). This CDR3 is CASTILGRTDTQYF. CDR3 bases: TGTGCCAGCACCATACTAGGTCGCACAGATACGCAGTATTTT.